This T cell receptor beta chain is from a study of blood T cells in healthy people across ages. Study results and caveats: TCR beta diversity per million T cells fell roughly linearly with age.

Comments on this clonotype: The target antigen is unknown.

Peripheral blood from each donor was collected in a volume of approximately 10 milliliters. No fewer than 7 million PBMCs went into each sample. Alongside a J-beta primer mix, a sample-barcoded 5' primer served in a second PCR lasting 7 to 11 cycles. Tags on each cDNA molecule came from a template-switch adaptor with 12 random nucleotides. Each CDR3 protein gets one entry after TCRdb re-called the 5' RACE reads with MiXCR. The repertoire includes 1.5 million to 2 million distinct CDR3 sequences, 40% to 55% of them detected once, and around 2.1% sits in the top ten. The CDR3 is 11 amino acids. Germline CDR1 is SSHAT and CDR2 is FNYEAQ (reference sequence).

The sample comprised blood. This receptor was taken from a woman between 40 and 50 years old in good health. The chain has TRBV7-7 and TRBJ2-6; D remains ambiguous. CDR3 amino acids: CAVGGANVLTF. In nucleotides, the CDR3 is TGTGCTGTGGGTGGGGCCAACGTCCTGACTTTC.